The present T cell receptor beta chain was sequenced within a study of spatial heterogeneity in lung cancer. Whole-study context: Strongly correlated with TCR transcript counts in tumor regions was a T cell module score, which was a transcriptional module score calculated from matched bulk RNA-seq. Study findings and constraints: In tumors, expanded intratumoral alpha and beta TCR counts tracked mutation counts.

Comments on this clonotype: Its antigen is not identified.

TCR cDNA molecules each had a unique molecular identifier. TCRdb itself ran the 5' RACE reads through MiXCR, one entry per CDR3 protein. The sample lists approximately 4,100 distinct CDR3 sequences, around 32% occurring once. Time point reported: sample taken at primary tumor resection. From tumor, nontumor lung or frozen PBMC, whole RNA was taken unsorted for sequencing. This TCR was sampled from a male donor with early-stage non-small cell lung cancer. The specimen comprised lung tumor tissue, sampled at surgery.

The CDR3 coding sequence is TGCAGTGGGGGGGAGGGGTCCTACAATGAGCAGTTCTTC. Protein: CSGGEGSYNEQFF. The rearrangement links TRBV20-1 to TRBJ2-1, with 7 bases aligning to TRBD2. CDR1 and CDR2 (germline): DFQATT, SNEGSKA (reference sequence). Losses at the gene ends were 7 bases for V and 1 base for J; bases not matched to a gene: 4. The CDR3 length is 13 residues.